This entry lists 30 T cell receptor beta chains sequenced from one sample in a study of response to subunit inactivated influenza vaccine. TCRdb re-called the RT-PCR reads with MiXCR, one entry per CDR3 protein. The sample records approximately 680,000 distinct CDR3 sequences, approximately 15% being singletons. This sample comprised PBMCs from blood, obtained 11 to 12 days after vaccination. These receptors were taken from a man aged 50-59 years who received an inactivated influenza vaccine.

This clonotype was observed many times. This chain joins TRBV6-5 and TRBJ2-5; D is unresolved. The germline CDR1 and CDR2 sequences are MNHEY and SVGAGI. V lost 6 bases and J lost 5, with 10 bases in between. The CDR3 runs 12 residues. Here the CDR3 DNA reads TGTGCCAGCAGCGGTGGTGGGGAGACCCAGTACTTC. This sequence encodes CASSGGGETQYF.

This clonotype was counted at least ten times. This chain connects TRBV12-3 or TRBV12-4 to TRBJ1-1; D may be TRBD1 (6 bases). V was pared by 5 bases and J by 1 base, with 14 bases between. This CDR3 has 15 amino acids. The CDR3 DNA reads as TGTGCCAGCAGTCCGGTAAGGGGGGCGAACACTGAAGCTTTCTTT. Its translation: CASSPVRGANTEAFF.

This clonotype was detected many times. The chain couples TRBV6-2 or TRBV6-3 to TRBJ1-5; possibly TRBD1 for D (5 bases). CDR1 is MNHEY, CDR2 SVGEGT, per germline. The CDR3 runs 17 residues. Between the trimmed V and J ends, which lost 2 bases and 0 bases, there was a span of 14 bases. This chain's CDR3 is CASSYGHRGDSNQPQHF. CDR3 in DNA: TGTGCCAGCAGTTACGGCCACCGGGGGGATAGCAATCAGCCCCAGCATTTT.

The chain has TRBV6-1 and TRBJ2-7, with D maybe TRBD1 (6 bases). This CDR3 comprises 17 residues. The germline gives CDR1 MNHNS, CDR2 SASEGT. Trimming removed 5 bases from V and 2 bases from J, with 22 bases in between. CDR3 DNA: TGTGCCAGCAGTCGCACGTACCCCGGGACAATGCCCTACGAGCAGTACTTC. Encoded protein: CASSRTYPGTMPYEQYF.

This rearrangement joins TRBV29-1 to TRBJ2-1; TRBD2 aligns across 10 bases. Germline V gives CDR1 SQVTM, CDR2 ANQGSEA. V lost 4 bases to trimming and J lost 5 bases; unmatched junction nucleotides: 5. The CDR3 extends over 14 amino acids. This CDR3 is CSVVRTSGNNEQFF. CDR3 in DNA: TGCAGCGTTGTAAGGACTAGCGGAAACAATGAGCAGTTCTTC.

The J gene is TRBJ2-1, the V gene TRBV6-1; 10 bases map to TRBD1. Losses at the gene ends were 6 bases for V and 6 bases for J; bases not matched to a gene: 11. The CDR3 loop spans 16 amino acids. Germline CDR1 is MNHNS and CDR2 is SASEGT. This chain's CDR3 is CASSPQPGQGSNEQFF. In nucleotides, the CDR3 is TGTGCCAGCAGCCCCCAGCCGGGACAGGGGTCCAATGAGCAGTTCTTC.

This clonotype was recorded once. This rearrangement joins TRBV21-1 to TRBJ2-2. TRBV21-1 is a pseudogene locus. The CDR3 length is 18 residues. The CDR3 bases are TGTGCCAGCAGCAAAGCGGGTGGGGTCTCCGCGAACACCGGGGAGCTGTTTTTT. Translation: CASSKAGGVSANTGELFF.

This clonotype appeared a few times. This chain joins TRBV5-1 and TRBJ1-2; TRBD1 aligns across 8 bases. CDR1 and CDR2 from the germline V gene are SGHRS and YFSETQ. The ends lost 4 bases at V and 5 bases at J; junction bases unmatched: 4. This CDR3 is built from 13 residues. CDR3 protein: CASSLDREYGYTF. The DNA for the CDR3 is TGCGCCAGCAGCCTGGACAGGGAGTATGGCTACACCTTC.

This clonotype was seen a handful of times. The chain carries TRBV20-1 and TRBJ1-2; a possible D gene is TRBD1 (6 bases). Germline V CDR1 and CDR2: DFQATT, SNEGSKA (reference sequence). The CDR3 loop spans 13 amino acids. V was shortened by 3 bases and J by 4 bases, with 12 bases between the two germline ends. The CDR3 bases are TGCAGTGCTAGGGCACAGGGTCCCTATGGCTACACCTTC. Translating gives CSARAQGPYGYTF.

This clonotype was seen a handful of times. The rearrangement uses TRBV29-1 and TRBJ2-7; possibly TRBD2 for D (5 bases). CDR3 length: 12 residues. CDR1 SQVTM and CDR2 ANQGSEA come from the germline V gene. Deletions cut 2 bases from V and 3 bases from J, with 8 bases between. The CDR3 DNA follows: TGCAGCGTTGAAACCACTAGCTACGAGCAGTACTTC. It encodes CSVETTSYEQYF.

This clonotype has at least ten counts. This chain links TRBV24-1 with TRBJ2-1; the match to TRBD1 covers 12 bases. CDR1 is KGHDR, CDR2 SFDVKD, per germline. The length of the CDR3 is 15 residues. Unmatched junction bases numbered 4, after V lost 3 bases and J lost 8 bases. The CDR3 nucleotides are TGTGCCACCAGTGATCTGGGACAGGGGGCGGATGAGCAGTTCTTC. Its protein is CATSDLGQGADEQFF.

This clonotype was observed a handful of times. J is TRBJ1-1 and V is TRBV15; D may be TRBD1 (6 bases). Germline CDR1 reads LNHNV; CDR2 reads YYDKDF (reference sequence). The CDR3 extends over 13 amino acids. V was clipped by 3 bases and J by 5 bases, with 10 bases between them. The CDR3 coding sequence is TGTGCCACCAGCAGCCGAGGACAGACTGAAGCTTTCTTT. Amino acid sequence: CATSSRGQTEAFF.

The J gene is TRBJ2-7, the V gene TRBV20-1; 11 bases fit TRBD1. Germline CDR1 reads DFQATT; CDR2 reads SNEGSKA (reference sequence). V gave up 4 bases and J gave up 5 bases; unmatched junction bases: 16. There are 17 residues in the CDR3. The CDR3 here is CSATPDRGLSQAHEQYF. In nucleotides, the CDR3 is TGCAGTGCTACTCCGGACAGGGGGCTCAGTCAAGCCCACGAGCAGTACTTC.

This clonotype was recorded once. J is TRBJ2-3 and V is TRBV10-3; D is possibly TRBD2 (7 bases). With 2 bases removed from V and 3 bases from J, the gap between germline ends came to 15 bases. Looked up from germline, CDR1 is ENHRY and CDR2 is SYGVKD. The CDR3 extends over 16 amino acids. CDR3 residues: CAISELTGGRTDTQYF. CDR3 DNA: TGTGCCATCAGTGAGCTGACCGGGGGGCGGACAGATACGCAGTATTTT.

This chain connects TRBV20-1 to TRBJ2-2, with D possibly TRBD2 on 6 matching bases. CDR1 DFQATT and CDR2 SNEGSKA come from the germline V gene (reference sequence). The CDR3 covers 12 residues. Trimming took off 6 bases at V and 13 bases at J, with 18 bases between the two ends. The CDR3 coding sequence is TGCAGTGCCAACGCCCGGGGGTCAGGGCTGTTTTTT. Protein sequence: CSANARGSGLFF.

This clonotype was seen more than once but under ten times. This chain connects TRBV13 to TRBJ2-7; either TRBD1 or TRBD2 may supply D (6 bases each). Per the germline V gene, CDR1 is PRHDT and CDR2 is FYEKMQ (reference sequence). The CDR3 sequence is 15 residues long. Trimming took off 1 base at V and 4 bases at J, with 14 bases between the two ends. CDR3: CASSLVRGQGYEQYF. The CDR3 DNA reads TGTGCCAGCAGCTTAGTCCGGGGGCAAGGGTACGAGCAGTACTTC.

The chain has TRBV28 and TRBJ1-1; no firm D call. The CDR3 extends over 12 amino acids. The V gene lost 10 bases and the J gene lost 1 base, with 10 bases spanning the gap. Germline V gene lookup returns CDR1 MDHEN and CDR2 SYDVKM. The CDR3 sequence: CAITRSNTEAFF. As DNA, the CDR3 is TGTGCCATCACCCGGTCGAACACTGAAGCTTTCTTT.

This clonotype has more than one count but fewer than ten. The chain employs TRBV28 and TRBJ1-5, with D uncertain. Germline values: CDR1 MDHEN, CDR2 SYDVKM. The CDR3 covers 13 residues. Between the trimmed V and J ends, which lost 8 bases and 4 bases, there was a span of 12 bases. The DNA of the CDR3 is TGTGCCAGCGGATTGATGGCAAATCAGCCCCAGCATTTT. Protein product: CASGLMANQPQHF.

The chain uses TRBV7-9 and TRBJ1-5; possibly TRBD1 for D (5 bases). The CDR3 spans 14 residues. From germline, CDR1 is SEHNR and CDR2 FQNEAQ (reference sequence). Trimming removed 5 bases at V and 7 bases at J, with 15 bases between. The DNA for the CDR3 is TGTGCCAGCAGCCGTGAGGGGTTTGAGCAGCCCCAGCATTTT. Translation: CASSREGFEQPQHF.

This clonotype has only a few counts. This chain connects TRBV5-1 to TRBJ1-1; no definite D call. The CDR3 is 13 amino acids. The V end lost 1 base, the J end lost 6 bases, and 10 bases lay between the germline ends. Per the germline V gene, CDR1 is SGHRS and CDR2 is YFSETQ. The DNA of the CDR3 is TGCGCCAGCAGCTTGTTCTGGGAGGCTGAAGCTTTCTTT. The encoded protein is CASSLFWEAEAFF.

The chain recombines TRBV6-2 or TRBV6-3 with TRBJ2-7, with 8 bases lining up with TRBD2. V lost 7 bases, J lost 3 bases, and 11 bases stayed unmatched. CDR3 length equals 15 residues. The germline V gene encodes CDR1 MNHEY and CDR2 SVGEGT. The CDR3 protein is CASKSRLAGNYEQYF. The CDR3 DNA reads TGTGCCAGCAAATCAAGGCTAGCGGGCAACTACGAGCAGTACTTC.

This clonotype has at least ten counts. The chain uses TRBV20-1 and TRBJ1-6; the D is unclear. The CDR3 has 15 amino acids. V lost 4 bases and J 4 bases, leaving 14 bases between the germline ends. The germline CDR1 and CDR2 sequences are DFQATT and SNEGSKA (reference sequence). The CDR3 sequence is CSAIETRGYNSPLHF. In DNA, the CDR3 is TGCAGTGCTATAGAAACTAGAGGTTATAATTCACCCCTCCACTTT.

Here the CDR3 reads CASSYGGTDTEAFF. As DNA, the CDR3 is TGTGCCAGCAGTTACGGGGGGACAGACACTGAAGCTTTCTTT. This chain uses TRBV6-5 with TRBJ1-1; TRBD1 matches at 7 bases. Looked up from germline, CDR1 is MNHEY and CDR2 is SVGAGI. V trimming: 2 bases; J trimming: 3 bases; junction bases outside the gene matches: 3. This CDR3 has 14 residues.

V usage is TRBV2 and J usage is TRBJ1-1; unclear D gene. Germline CDR1 SNHLY, CDR2 FYNNEI. The CDR3 runs 13 residues. Trimming cost V 5 bases and J 7 bases, with 14 bases left between them. The CDR3, as DNA: TGTGCCAGCAGTCCCGGGCCTAGGCTTGAAGCTTTCTTT. Amino acid sequence: CASSPGPRLEAFF. Filled out from reference TRBV2 and TRBJ1-1, the complete variable domain reads EPEVTQTPSHQVTQMGQEVILRCVPISNHLYFYWYRQILGQKVEFLVSFYNNEISEKSEIFDDQFSVERPDGSNFTLKIRSTKLEDSAMYFCASSPGPRLEAFFGQGTRLTVV.

This clonotype has a handful of counts. Mismatch with germline at one junction end may stem from a read error. This chain uses TRBV7-2 with TRBJ2-3, with 11 bases matching TRBD1. Germline CDR1 SGHTA, CDR2 FQGNSA. This CDR3 contains 13 residues. CDR3 nucleotides: TGTGCCAGCAGCCCAAGGGACAGGGGGGTTCAGGATTTT. Protein: CASSPRDRGVQDF.

There are a few counts of this clonotype. V gene TRBV18 combines with J gene TRBJ2-5, with D perhaps given as TRBD1 or TRBD2 (5 bases each). This CDR3 spans 14 amino acids. Deletions cut 3 bases from V and 10 bases from J, with 18 bases between. Germline CDR1 and CDR2: KGHSH and LQKENI. The CDR3 loop is CASSPPGDLAGQYF. CDR3 sequence (DNA): TGTGCCAGCTCACCCCCTGGGGACCTCGCCGGCCAGTACTTC.

This clonotype was seen only a few times. The genes are TRBV5-1 and TRBJ2-6, with 9 bases matching TRBD1. The V segment lost 0 bases and the J segment 0 bases; nucleotides outside the gene matches: 4. CDR3 length equals 18 residues. Germline assignment: CDR1 SGHRS and CDR2 YFSETQ. Here the CDR3 reads CASSLAGTGISGANVLTF. The CDR3 coding sequence is TGCGCCAGCAGCTTGGCCGGGACAGGGATCTCTGGGGCCAACGTCCTGACTTTC.

This clonotype was detected a few times. The chain links TRBV5-1 to TRBJ2-2; TRBD1 matches at 8 bases. Trimming at V came to 2 bases and at J to 7 bases, leaving 10 bases not matched to a gene. The CDR3 runs to 16 residues. CDR1 and CDR2 from the germline V gene are SGHRS and YFSETQ. CDR3: CASSFRQGKRDGELFF. In DNA form, the CDR3 reads TGCGCCAGCAGCTTTCGACAGGGGAAGAGGGACGGGGAGCTGTTTTTT.

This clonotype was seen more than once but under ten times. The chain couples TRBV20-1 to TRBJ2-1; tentatively, D is TRBD2 (5 bases). The CDR3 is 11 amino acids. Germline V gene data show CDR1 as DFQATT and CDR2 as SNEGSKA (reference sequence). Here the CDR3 reads CRDLGENEQFF. The CDR3 nucleotides read TGCAGGGACCTGGGAGAGAATGAGCAGTTCTTC.

V gene TRBV11-2 combines with J gene TRBJ2-5; D not resolved. CDR3 length equals 14 residues. The V gene's germline CDR1 is SGHAT and CDR2 FQNNGV. With 1 base removed from V and 2 bases from J, the gap between germline ends came to 8 bases. DNA of the CDR3: TGTGCCAGCAGCTTAGCCAATCTTCAAGAGACCCAGTACTTC. Residues: CASSLANLQETQYF.